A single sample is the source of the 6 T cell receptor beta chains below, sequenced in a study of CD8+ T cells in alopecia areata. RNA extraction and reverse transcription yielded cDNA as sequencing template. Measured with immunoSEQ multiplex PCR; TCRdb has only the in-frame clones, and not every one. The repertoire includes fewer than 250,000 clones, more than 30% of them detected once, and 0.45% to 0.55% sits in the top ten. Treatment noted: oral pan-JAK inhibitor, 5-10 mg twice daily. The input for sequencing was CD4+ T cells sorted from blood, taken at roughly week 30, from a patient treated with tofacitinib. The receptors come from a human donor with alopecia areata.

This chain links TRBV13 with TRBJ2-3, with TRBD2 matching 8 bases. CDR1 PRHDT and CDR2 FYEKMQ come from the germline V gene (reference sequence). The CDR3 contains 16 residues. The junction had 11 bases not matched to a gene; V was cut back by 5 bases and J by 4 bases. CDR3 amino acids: CASSDGGLEAPDTQYF. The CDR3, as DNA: TGTGCCAGCAGCGACGGGGGACTAGAAGCTCCAGATACGCAGTATTTT. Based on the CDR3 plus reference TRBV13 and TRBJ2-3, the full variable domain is AAGVIQSPRHLIKEKRETATLKCYPIPRHDTVYWYQQGPGQDPQFLISFYEKMQSDKGSIPDRFSAQQFSDYHSELNMSSLELGDSALYFCASSDGGLEAPDTQYFGPGTRLTVL.

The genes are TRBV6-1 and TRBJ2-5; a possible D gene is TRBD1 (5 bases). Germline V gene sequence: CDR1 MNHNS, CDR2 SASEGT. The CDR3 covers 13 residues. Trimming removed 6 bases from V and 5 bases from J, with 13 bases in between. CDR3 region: CASRRGLGETQYF. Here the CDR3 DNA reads TGTGCCAGCAGAAGGGGCCTCGGGGAGACCCAGTACTTC.

The CDR3 loop is CAWIGLDGTQYF. CDR3 in DNA: TGTGCCTGGATCGGGTTAGATGGGACGCAGTATTTT. The J gene is TRBJ2-3, the V gene TRBV30; D not resolved. Germline loops: CDR1 GTSNPN, CDR2 SVGIG (reference sequence). CDR3 length: 12 amino acids. V dropped 4 bases and J dropped 9 bases, with 14 bases sitting between them.

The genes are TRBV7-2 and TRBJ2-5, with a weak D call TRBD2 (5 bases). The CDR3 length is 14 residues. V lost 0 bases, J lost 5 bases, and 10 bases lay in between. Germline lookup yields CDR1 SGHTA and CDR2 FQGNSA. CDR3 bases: TGTGCCAGCAGCTTAGCACTAGATGGGGAGACCCAGTACTTC. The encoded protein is CASSLALDGETQYF.

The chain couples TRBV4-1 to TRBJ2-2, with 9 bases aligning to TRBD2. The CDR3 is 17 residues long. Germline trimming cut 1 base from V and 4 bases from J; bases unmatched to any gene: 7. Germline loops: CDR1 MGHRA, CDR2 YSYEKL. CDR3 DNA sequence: TGCGCCAGCAGCCAAGCTAGTAGCGGGAGAAGCACCGGGGAGCTGTTTTTT. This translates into CASSQASSGRSTGELFF.

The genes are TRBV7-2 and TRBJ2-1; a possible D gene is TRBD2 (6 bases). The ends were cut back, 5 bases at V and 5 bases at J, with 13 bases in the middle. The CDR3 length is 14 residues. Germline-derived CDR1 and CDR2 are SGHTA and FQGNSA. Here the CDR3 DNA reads TGTGCCAGCAGCCTAACTAGCAGGGACAATGAGCAGTTCTTC. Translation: CASSLTSRDNEQFF. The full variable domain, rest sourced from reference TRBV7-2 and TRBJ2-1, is GAGVSQSPSNKVTEKGKDVELRCDPISGHTALYWYRQSLGQGLEFLIYFQGNSAPDKSGLPSDRFSAERTGGSVSTLTIQRTQQEDSAVYLCASSLTSRDNEQFFGPGTRLTVL.